This T cell receptor (beta chain) was profiled in a study of T cell repertoires in cytomegalovirus infection. Looking at the study overall: Selected CMV epitopes included recently identified HLA-C-restricted ones as well as well-studied HLA-B-restricted ones. Evidence of both CMV infection and a matching HLA type came from public TCR beta signatures.

This CDR3 has 13 amino acids. V gave up 11 bases and J gave up 3 bases; unmatched junction bases: 6. Germline V CDR1 and CDR2: MNHNS, SASEGT. General study points: The study found HLA-C-restricted CMV-specific TCR beta clonotypes dominating the ex vivo response. CMV carriers with the relevant HLA were identified by cumulative public TCR beta family frequency.

Remarks on this clonotype: Its antigen is undetermined.

Using its own MiXCR run on the reads, TCRdb lists one record per CDR3 protein. Here the sample spans hundreds of thousands of distinct CDR3 sequences, under 55% being singletons. The rearrangement links TRBV6-1 to TRBJ1-5; 8 positions agree with TRBD1. This sequence was found in a human donor in good health (CMV status not recorded). Some clones in this sample may be carry-over from other donors' samples. Sequences were derived from cultured PBMCs, sampled from culture after CMV antigen stimulation. The CDR3 loop is CAAHRGNNQPQHF. In nucleotides, the CDR3 is TGTGCCGCACACAGGGGGAACAATCAGCCCCAGCATTTT.